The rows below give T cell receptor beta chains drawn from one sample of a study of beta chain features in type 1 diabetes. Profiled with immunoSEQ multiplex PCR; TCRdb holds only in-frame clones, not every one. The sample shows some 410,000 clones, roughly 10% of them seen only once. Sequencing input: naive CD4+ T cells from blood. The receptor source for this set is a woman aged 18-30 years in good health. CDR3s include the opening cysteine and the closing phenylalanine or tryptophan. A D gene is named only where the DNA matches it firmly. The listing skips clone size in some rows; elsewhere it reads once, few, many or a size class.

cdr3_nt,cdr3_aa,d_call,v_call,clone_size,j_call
TGTGCCAGCAGCCAACAGGGATTTGAGCAGTTCTTC,CASSQQGFEQFF,-,TRBV11-3,few,TRBJ2-1
TGCGCCAGCAGCCTGATGGGGCTTAACAATGAGCAGTTCTTC,CASSLMGLNNEQFF,-,TRBV4-3,-,TRBJ2-1
TGTGCCAGCAGTGTAGGGACAGCTCAAGAGACCCAGTACTTC,CASSVGTAQETQYF,TRBD1,TRBV2,-,TRBJ2-5
TGTGCCAGCAGCTTAATGGGGTGGGAAGAGACCCAGTACTTC,CASSLMGWEETQYF,-,TRBV7-9,few,TRBJ2-5
TGCAGCGCCGCTGGACAGGGCTCCTACAATGAGCAGTTCTTC,CSAAGQGSYNEQFF,TRBD1,TRBV29-1,-,TRBJ2-1
TGTGCCAGCTCACCACCCGGGACAGGGTGGCACGGGGAGCTGTTTTTT,CASSPPGTGWHGELFF,TRBD1,TRBV18,few,TRBJ2-2
TGTGCCAGCAGCGTAGATGGGAGAGCGGGAGCACTCACAGATACGCAGTATTTT,CASSVDGRAGALTDTQYF,TRBD2,TRBV9,-,TRBJ2-3
TGTGCCAGCAGCAGGAGCTCGAGCGGAGAGACCCAGTACTTC,CASSRSSSGETQYF,-,TRBV5-4,few,TRBJ2-5
TGTGCCAGCAGTTACAGCAGGGGCAGAACCTACGAGCAGTACTTC,CASSYSRGRTYEQYF,-,TRBV6-5,few,TRBJ2-7
TGTGCCAGCAGCCCGAACGGACTAGCGGGAGTCCACGAGCAGTACTTC,CASSPNGLAGVHEQYF,TRBD2,TRBV7-2,once,TRBJ2-7
TGTGCCAGTAGTACCCGTCGGACTAGCGGAAAAAGAGTGAGACGAGAGACCCAGTACTTC,CASSTRRTSGKRVRRETQYF,TRBD2,TRBV19,few,TRBJ2-5
TGTGCCAGCAGCGATAGACGGGGGACAGATACGCAGTATTTT,CASSDRRGTDTQYF,-,TRBV7-2,few,TRBJ2-3
TGCGCCAGCAGCCGAGACCCCAGCACCGCGAGTGGCTACACCTTC,CASSRDPSTASGYTF,-,TRBV5-1,few,TRBJ1-2
TGTGCCAGCAGCTCCCCTGGGGGGAGTATTGAGCAGTTCTTC,CASSSPGGSIEQFF,-,TRBV7-8,-,TRBJ2-1
TGTGCCAGCAGCGTAGAACCTAGAGCTGAGGATACGCAGTATTTT,CASSVEPRAEDTQYF,-,TRBV9,-,TRBJ2-3
TGTGCCTGGAGTGGTTTGAAGGGGCAGTCGTTCTACGAGCAGTACTTC,CAWSGLKGQSFYEQYF,-,TRBV30,few,TRBJ2-7
TGTGCCAGCAGCTTTACAGGGGGCGCGGGCTACAATGAGCAGTTCTTC,CASSFTGGAGYNEQFF,TRBD1,TRBV7-2,few,TRBJ2-1
TGTGCCAGCAGTCGAAGAGGACTCAAGGGAGGTCAGCCCCAGCATTTT,CASSRRGLKGGQPQHF,-,TRBV28,-,TRBJ1-5
TGTGCCAGCAGCCAAGGCTATACGCAGTATTTT,CASSQGYTQYF,-,TRBV14,many,TRBJ2-3
TGTGCCAGCCGCTGGACTAGCGGACTAAATGAGCAGTTCTTC,CASRWTSGLNEQFF,-,TRBV21-1,many,TRBJ2-1
TGCGCCAGCAGTCAATCAGGGGATTCACCCCTCCACTTT,CASSQSGDSPLHF,-,TRBV23-1,-,TRBJ1-6
TGCGCCAGCAGCTCCCAGACTAGCGGGAGCCAAGATACGCAGTATTTT,CASSSQTSGSQDTQYF,TRBD2,TRBV5-1,-,TRBJ2-3
TGTGCCAGCAGTTTAGCGGGAGGGCATGGTGAGCAGTTCTTC,CASSLAGGHGEQFF,TRBD2,TRBV27,few,TRBJ2-1
TGTGCCAGCAGTGTTAGAGTATCCGGAGATACGCAGTATTTT,CASSVRVSGDTQYF,-,TRBV2,-,TRBJ2-3
TGCGCCAGCAGCCTGGGGACAGGGCGGGAGCAGTTCTTC,CASSLGTGREQFF,TRBD1,TRBV5-1,-,TRBJ2-1
TGTGCCTGGAGTGATCCGGGGAGGAACACTGAAGCTTTCTTT,CAWSDPGRNTEAFF,-,TRBV30,few,TRBJ1-1
TGTGCCAGCAGCCAATCTGCAAACCTCGGGAATGAGCAGTTCTTC,CASSQSANLGNEQFF,-,TRBV16,-,TRBJ2-1
TGTGCCAGCAGCTACACCCTAATGGGGCCTAATGAGCAGTTCTTC,CASSYTLMGPNEQFF,-,TRBV11-2,few,TRBJ2-1
TGCGCCAGCAGCCGCGGACAGGGGGCGGGATTGGTCTCCTACAATGAGCAGTTCTTC,CASSRGQGAGLVSYNEQFF,TRBD1,TRBV4-3,-,TRBJ2-1
TGTGCCAGCTCACCCGGCGTCTATCAGCCCCAGCATTTT,CASSPGVYQPQHF,-,TRBV18,-,TRBJ1-5
TGTGCCAGCAGTACTAGCGGGGGAGGAGATACGCAGTATTTT,CASSTSGGGDTQYF,TRBD2,TRBV28,-,TRBJ2-3
TGTGCCAGCAGCTTAGCGCGGCCGAAGGATGAGCAGTTCTTC,CASSLARPKDEQFF,-,TRBV7-2,few,TRBJ2-1
TGTGCCAGTGCGGGGTACGAGACCCAGTACTTC,CASAGYETQYF,-,TRBV6-6,-,TRBJ2-5
TGCAGCGTCGGACGGACGAACACCGGGGAGCTGTTTTTT,CSVGRTNTGELFF,-,TRBV29-1,few,TRBJ2-2
TGTGCCACCAGCATACCGGGACCGAATTATGGCTACACCTTC,CATSIPGPNYGYTF,-,TRBV15,-,TRBJ1-2
TGCGCCAGCAGTCGGTGGGCAGGTCAAGAGACCCAGTACTTC,CASSRWAGQETQYF,-,TRBV5-1,few,TRBJ2-5
TGTGCCAGCAGCCACGGGACTCAAGGCTACGAGCAGTACTTC,CASSHGTQGYEQYF,-,TRBV4-2,few,TRBJ2-7
TGTGCCAGCAGTCTGATAGGGGAGCAGTTCTTC,CASSLIGEQFF,-,TRBV7-9,many,TRBJ2-1
TGCAGCGTTGCAGGGTCGCCAGATACGCAGTATTTT,CSVAGSPDTQYF,-,TRBV29-1,-,TRBJ2-3
TGTGCCAGCAGCCCCACCCCGACGGGTGAAAAACTGTTTTTT,CASSPTPTGEKLFF,-,TRBV6-5,few,TRBJ1-4
TGTGCCAGCAGCTTGGAACTGGTACAAGAGACCCAGTACTTC,CASSLELVQETQYF,-,TRBV7-2,many,TRBJ2-5
TGTGCCAGCAGCCCCTCGCCGGAGTTGATGGCCGAGACCCAGTACTTC,CASSPSPELMAETQYF,-,TRBV9,-,TRBJ2-5
TGTGCCAGCAGTAGGGGGGGCCGGGAGACCCAGTACTTC,CASSRGGRETQYF,-,TRBV2,-,TRBJ2-5
TGTGCCAGCAGCTTAGGACAGAACACTGAAGCTTTCTTT,CASSLGQNTEAFF,-,TRBV7-3,few,TRBJ1-1
TGTGCCACACAGCTTAACTATGGCTACACCTTC,CATQLNYGYTF,-,TRBV19,few,TRBJ1-2
TGTGCCAGCTCCATCGGGCTGTCCTACAATGAGCAGTTCTTC,CASSIGLSYNEQFF,-,TRBV18,-,TRBJ2-1
TGTGCCAGCAGTTACTCGAACCGGGGCCGTGATACGCAGTATTTT,CASSYSNRGRDTQYF,-,TRBV6-5,-,TRBJ2-3
TGTGCCAGCAGCCTAAAAGCGGAGGGCACTGAAGCTTTCTTT,CASSLKAEGTEAFF,-,TRBV7-9,-,TRBJ1-1